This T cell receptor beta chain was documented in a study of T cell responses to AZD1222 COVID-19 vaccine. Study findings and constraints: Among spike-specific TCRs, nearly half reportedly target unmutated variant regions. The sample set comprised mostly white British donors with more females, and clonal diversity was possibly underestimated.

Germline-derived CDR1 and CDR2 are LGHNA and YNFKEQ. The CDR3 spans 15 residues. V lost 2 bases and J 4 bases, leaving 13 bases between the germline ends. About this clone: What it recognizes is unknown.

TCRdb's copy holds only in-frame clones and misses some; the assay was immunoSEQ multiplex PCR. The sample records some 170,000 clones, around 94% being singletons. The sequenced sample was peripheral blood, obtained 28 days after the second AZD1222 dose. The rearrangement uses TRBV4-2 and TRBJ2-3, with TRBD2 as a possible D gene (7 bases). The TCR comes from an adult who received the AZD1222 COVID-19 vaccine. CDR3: CASSQREGGADTQYF. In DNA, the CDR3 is TGTGCCAGCAGCCAAAGGGAGGGGGGTGCAGATACGCAGTATTTT.